Listed here are 27 T cell receptor beta chains from one sample, sequenced in a study of early T cells in non-severe SARS-CoV-2 infection listed by TCRdb under 2021. Library preparation employed 5' RACE. The run used a NextSeq 500. TCRdb ran its own pipeline on the public reads, namely fastp trimming at Q25 and MiXCR clone calling, and kept in-frame beta chains. Rows with one shared CDR3 protein collapse into an entry with the most common genes and DNA. The sample table holds roughly 40,000 distinct CDR3 sequences, of which around 7% were seen once. The ten largest clones add up to 4% to 5.5% of the sample. The sequencing sample was made of whole blood. The source of these receptors is an adult who was a healthcare worker with PCR-confirmed SARS-CoV-2 infection or an uninfected control (not recorded which).

In this sample, this clonotype turned up a few times. This sequence joins TRBV7-9 and TRBJ2-1; D may be TRBD1 or TRBD2 (5 bases each). CDR3 length: 16 residues. V shed 5 bases and J shed 0 bases, with 14 bases lying between them. Per the germline V gene, CDR1 is SEHNR and CDR2 is FQNEAQ (reference sequence). CDR3 DNA sequence: TGTGCCAGCAGCGGAGGCAGTGGGGGCTCCTACAATGAGCAGTTCTTC. This gives the protein CASSGGSGGSYNEQFF.

Many counts were recorded for this clonotype. The chain employs TRBV5-1 and TRBJ2-1; unclear D gene. Per germline, CDR1 SGHRS and CDR2 YFSETQ. The CDR3 spans 13 residues. Deletions cut 3 bases from V and 3 bases from J, with 7 bases between. This CDR3 is CASSSTVYNEQFF. DNA of the CDR3: TGCGCCAGCAGCTCGACTGTCTACAATGAGCAGTTCTTC. Based on the CDR3 plus reference TRBV5-1 and TRBJ2-1, the full variable domain is KAGVTQTPRYLIKTRGQQVTLSCSPISGHRSVSWYQQTPGQGLQFLFEYFSETQRNKGNFPGRFSGRQFSNSRSEMNVSTLELGDSALYLCASSSTVYNEQFFGPGTRLTVL.

This clonotype was seen repeatedly, ten times or more. Its ends do not fully match the called genes, so a read error is possible. The chain has TRBV6-2 or TRBV6-3 and TRBJ1-5, with a tentative D call TRBD1 (5 bases). CDR1 MNHEY and CDR2 SVGEGT come from the germline V gene. This CDR3 has 14 residues. CDR3 DNA sequence: TGTGCCAGCAGTCGGGACGGGAGCAACCAGCCCCAGCATTTT. Its protein product is CASSRDGSNQPQHF.

This clonotype was recorded a few times. The chain carries TRBV5-6 and TRBJ2-1; tentative D call: TRBD2 (5 bases). The length of the CDR3 is 17 residues. V was pared by 0 bases and J by 3 bases, with 16 bases between. Germline CDR1 reads SGHDT; CDR2 reads YYEEEE. CDR3 loop: CASSLASSVPYYNEQFF. The CDR3, as DNA: TGTGCCAGCAGCTTGGCTAGTAGCGTACCCTACTACAATGAGCAGTTCTTC.

This clonotype was seen more than once but under ten times. The chain uses TRBV7-2 and TRBJ2-1, with 13 nucleotides matching TRBD2. Germline V gene sequence: CDR1 SGHTA, CDR2 FQGNSA. The CDR3 totals 15 residues. V trimming: 5 bases; J trimming: 9 bases; junction bases outside the gene matches: 7. CDR3 loop: CASSQTSGGISEQFF. DNA of the CDR3: TGTGCCAGCAGCCAGACTAGCGGGGGGATTAGTGAGCAGTTCTTC. Full variable domain (outside the CDR3, taken from reference TRBV7-2 and TRBJ2-1): GAGVSQSPSNKVTEKGKDVELRCDPISGHTALYWYRQSLGQGLEFLIYFQGNSAPDKSGLPSDRFSAERTGGSVSTLTIQRTQQEDSAVYLCASSQTSGGISEQFFGPGTRLTVL.

In this sample, this clonotype turned up a few times. The chain employs TRBV24-1 and TRBJ2-3; D call uncertain. The V gene lost 3 bases and the J gene lost 0 bases, with 12 bases spanning the gap. The CDR3 totals 16 residues. Germline V gene sequence: CDR1 KGHDR, CDR2 SFDVKD. In DNA, the CDR3 is TGTGCCACCAGTGATCCCTTAGACCCTAGCACAGATACGCAGTATTTT. Translated: CATSDPLDPSTDTQYF.

There are many counts of this clonotype. This chain connects TRBV7-6 to TRBJ1-1, with unresolved D. Germline values: CDR1 SGHVS, CDR2 FNYEAQ. The CDR3 has 12 amino acids. V was trimmed by 5 bases and J by 8 bases, leaving 12 bases between them. As DNA, the CDR3 is TGTGCCAGCAGCCACCGCGGAACGGAAGCTTTCTTT. Translating gives CASSHRGTEAFF.

The V gene is TRBV15, the J gene TRBJ2-7, with D perhaps TRBD1 (6 bases). V dropped 5 bases and J dropped 4 bases, with 12 bases sitting between them. This CDR3 spans 13 amino acids. CDR1 is LNHNV, CDR2 YYDKDF, per germline (reference sequence). This CDR3 reads CATSSGVTYEQYF. CDR3 bases: TGTGCCACCAGCTCAGGGGTTACGTACGAGCAGTACTTC.

This clonotype was seen more than once but under ten times. This chain links TRBV5-4 with TRBJ2-1; TRBD1 might be the D (6 bases). There are 16 residues in the CDR3. Between the trimmed V and J ends, which lost 0 bases and 0 bases, there was a span of 10 bases. Germline loops: CDR1 SGHNT, CDR2 YYREEE (reference sequence). In nucleotides, the CDR3 is TGTGCCAGCAGCTTGGACAGGGAGAGCTCCTACAATGAGCAGTTCTTC. This encodes CASSLDRESSYNEQFF.

This clonotype was observed many times. This rearrangement joins TRBV6-2 or TRBV6-3 to TRBJ1-2; TRBD1 is a possible D gene (5 bases). V was trimmed by 1 base and J by 6 bases, leaving 15 bases between them. This CDR3 region has 15 residues. Germline V gene sequence: CDR1 MNHEY, CDR2 SVGEGT. The CDR3 sequence is CASSYLGQGEDGYTF. The CDR3 DNA reads as TGTGCCAGCAGTTACTTGGGGCAAGGGGAAGATGGCTACACCTTC.

This clonotype was seen a handful of times. The J gene is TRBJ2-7, the V gene TRBV5-6; 7 bases match TRBD1. CDR1 SGHDT and CDR2 YYEEEE come from the germline V gene. Unmatched junction bases numbered 3, after V lost 0 bases and J lost 3 bases. The CDR3 is 14 residues long. The CDR3 nucleotides read TGTGCCAGCAGCTTGGTCGCAGGGGGCTACGAGCAGTACTTC. It codes for CASSLVAGGYEQYF.

The chain carries TRBV5-1 and TRBJ2-1; 8 bases line up with TRBD2. V was pared by 0 bases and J by 7 bases, with 3 bases of the junction left unmatched. CDR1 and CDR2 from the germline V gene are SGHRS and YFSETQ. This CDR3 is built from 14 residues. The CDR3 reads CASSLAKRENEQFF. The DNA for the CDR3 is TGCGCCAGCAGCTTGGCCAAGCGGGAGAATGAGCAGTTCTTC.

By share, this clonotype ranks as medium-sized (0.01 to 0.1%). The chain joins TRBV9 to TRBJ2-1; TRBD2 aligns across 9 bases. There are 14 residues in the CDR3. Trimming took 3 bases from V and 3 from J; bases not matched to a gene: 1. Germline V gives CDR1 SGDLS, CDR2 YYNGEE. CDR3 sequence reads: CASSGSGGYNEQFF. In DNA form, the CDR3 reads TGTGCCAGCAGCGGTAGCGGGGGCTACAATGAGCAGTTCTTC.

This clonotype was recorded a few times. This chain joins TRBV19 and TRBJ2-1, with D tentatively TRBD1 (6 bases). The CDR3 is made up of 16 amino acids. Germline V lookup: CDR1 LNHDA, CDR2 SQIVND (reference sequence). V was shortened by 7 bases and J by 0 bases, with 16 bases between the two germline ends. CDR3 nucleotide sequence: TGTGCCAGTACCCGCTGGACAGCGAGCTCCTACAATGAGCAGTTCTTC. This gives the protein CASTRWTASSYNEQFF. Full variable domain (rest looked up from reference TRBV19 and TRBJ2-1): DGGITQSPKYLFRKEGQNVTLSCEQNLNHDAMYWYRQDPGQGLRLIYYSQIVNDFQKGDIAEGYSVSREKKESFPLTVTSAQKNPTAFYLCASTRWTASSYNEQFFGPGTRLTVL.

A few counts support this clonotype. This chain links TRBV12-3 or TRBV12-4 with TRBJ2-7; D unclear. The CDR3 is made up of 15 amino acids. V was shortened by 6 bases and J by 1 base, with 16 bases between the two germline ends. The CDR3 coding sequence is TGTGCCAGCAGCCGCTCCGGACGGCAATCCTACGAGCAGTACTTC. This translates into CASSRSGRQSYEQYF.

This clonotype has more than one count but fewer than ten. This rearrangement joins TRBV27 to TRBJ2-7, with 9 bases identical to TRBD1. The V segment lost 6 bases and the J segment 3 bases; nucleotides outside the gene matches: 3. There are 13 residues in the CDR3. Per germline, CDR1 MNHEY and CDR2 SMNVEV (reference sequence). CDR3 sequence (DNA): TGTGCCAGCAGGGGGACAGGGCACTACGAGCAGTACTTC. As protein: CASRGTGHYEQYF.

This clonotype was seen at least ten times. The chain joins TRBV7-9 to TRBJ2-7; TRBD2 is a possible D gene (6 bases). Per germline, CDR1 SEHNR and CDR2 FQNEAQ (reference sequence). V shed 1 base and J shed 3 bases, with 10 bases lying between them. The CDR3 loop spans 14 amino acids. CDR3 amino acids: CASSLVQGGYEQYF. CDR3 nucleotide sequence: TGTGCCAGCAGCTTAGTCCAGGGAGGCTACGAGCAGTACTTC.

This clonotype has ten or more counts. V and J are TRBV27 and TRBJ1-5; D is perhaps TRBD1 (5 bases). Germline lookup yields CDR1 MNHEY and CDR2 SMNVEV (reference sequence). This CDR3 spans 15 amino acids. Trimming removed 2 bases from V and 0 bases from J, with 8 bases in between. The CDR3 DNA follows: TGTGCCAGCAGTTTAGGGGGGTATAGCAATCAGCCCCAGCATTTT. This gives the protein CASSLGGYSNQPQHF.

This chain uses TRBV7-9 with TRBJ1-6; possibly TRBD1 for D (5 bases). CDR1 and CDR2 (germline): SEHNR, FQNEAQ (reference sequence). The CDR3 has 15 residues. V was trimmed by 0 bases and J by 6 bases, leaving 9 bases between them. This CDR3 is CASSLALGPNSPLHF. CDR3 DNA: TGTGCCAGCAGCTTAGCTTTGGGGCCTAATTCACCCCTCCACTTT.

There are many counts of this clonotype. V usage is TRBV5-1 and J usage is TRBJ1-1; 7 positions agree with TRBD1. Germline loops: CDR1 SGHRS, CDR2 YFSETQ. This CDR3 region has 15 residues. Unmatched junction bases numbered 14, after V lost 7 bases and J lost 5 bases. In DNA form, the CDR3 reads TGCGCCAGCGTCATCCTGGGGACAGTGTCTACTGAAGCTTTCTTT. Translation: CASVILGTVSTEAFF.

This clonotype was counted a few times. V gene TRBV10-3 combines with J gene TRBJ2-5; 11 nucleotides agree with TRBD2. The ends lost 2 bases at V and 1 base at J; junction bases unmatched: 6. The CDR3 is made up of 17 amino acids. The germline CDR1 and CDR2 sequences are ENHRY and SYGVKD. Here the CDR3 reads CAISEPPTSGVQETQYF. CDR3 nucleotides: TGTGCCATCAGTGAGCCCCCGACTAGCGGGGTCCAAGAGACCCAGTACTTC.

This rearrangement joins TRBV11-3 to TRBJ2-7; D is ambiguous. This CDR3 comprises 12 residues. Germline CDR1 reads SGHNT; CDR2 reads YENEEA. Trimming stripped 4 bases from V and 3 bases from J, with 7 bases between. The CDR3 loop is CASSYEGYEQYF. The CDR3 DNA sequence: TGTGCCAGCAGCTACGAAGGCTACGAGCAGTACTTC.

There are many counts of this clonotype. The CDR3 loop is CASSSLTGPPPTF. CDR3 sequence (DNA): TGTGCCAGCAGCTCCCTGACAGGTCCCCCTCCCACCTTC. V is TRBV7-2 and J is TRBJ1-2; a weak D match, TRBD1 (6 bases). The CDR3 covers 13 residues. Trimming shortened V by 4 bases and J by 13 bases, and 19 bases separated the two germline ends. Germline V lookup: CDR1 SGHTA, CDR2 FQGNSA.

This clonotype was found many times. The chain couples TRBV7-8 to TRBJ2-1, with unresolved D. This CDR3 spans 13 amino acids. Germline V gene data show CDR1 as SGHVS and CDR2 as FQNEAQ. Trimming cost V 5 bases and J 5 bases, with 10 bases left between them. CDR3 sequence (DNA): TGTGCCAGCAGCCTGTGGACCGACAATGAGCAGTTCTTC. As protein: CASSLWTDNEQFF.

This clonotype was seen a handful of times. This rearrangement joins TRBV7-6 to TRBJ2-5, with D perhaps matching TRBD1 or TRBD2 (5 bases each). The CDR3 totals 12 residues. The germline gives CDR1 SGHVS, CDR2 FNYEAQ. V lost 6 bases and J lost 5, with 10 bases in between. CDR3 sequence (DNA): TGTGCCAGCAGGGGGGTTGGGGAGACCCAGTACTTC. It yields the protein CASRGVGETQYF. Full variable domain (missing parts from reference TRBV7-6 and TRBJ2-5): GAGVSQSPRYKVTKRGQDVALRCDPISGHVSLYWYRQALGQGPEFLTYFNYEAQQDKSGLPNDRFSAERPEGSISTLTIQRTEQRDSAMYRCASRGVGETQYFGPGTRLLVL.

This clonotype was recorded many times. The V call is TRBV14, the J call TRBJ2-3; no clear D. Between the trimmed V and J ends, which lost 4 bases and 5 bases, there was a span of 13 bases. The CDR3 consists of 14 residues. Per the germline V gene, CDR1 is SGHDN and CDR2 is FVKESK. Here the CDR3 reads CASSRLLVRDTQYF. CDR3 DNA: TGTGCCAGCAGCCGCCTTCTAGTGAGAGATACGCAGTATTTT.

This rearrangement joins TRBV5-1 to TRBJ2-1, with 9 bases matching TRBD2. The CDR3 has 13 amino acids. Per the germline V gene, CDR1 is SGHRS and CDR2 is YFSETQ. With V trimmed by 5 bases and J by 5 bases, 2 bases remained unmatched. CDR3: CASRAGGDNEQFF. The CDR3 DNA reads as TGCGCCAGCAGAGCGGGGGGAGACAATGAGCAGTTCTTC.